The entry below gives a single T cell receptor (beta chain) sequence along with its context. The data were obtained in a study of identical twins. The CDR3 spans 15 residues. Per the germline V gene, CDR1 is SGHVS and CDR2 is FQNEAQ. Trimming cost V 7 bases and J 3 bases, with 19 bases left between them. MiXCR, run by TCRdb on the 5' RACE reads, gives a single entry per CDR3 protein. The sample lists around 500,000 distinct CDR3 sequences, more than 13% occurring once. The data were also submitted as part of a second study, on yellow fever vaccine responses in identical twins.

The TCR originated in a woman aged 18-29 years in good health. The material sequenced was CD4+ T cells sorted from blood. V is TRBV7-8 and J is TRBJ2-7, with a possible D match to TRBD1 (6 bases). CDR3 sequence reads: CASKQGRGADYEQYF. The CDR3 DNA follows: TGTGCCAGCAAACAGGGCAGAGGTGCGGACTACGAGCAGTACTTC.